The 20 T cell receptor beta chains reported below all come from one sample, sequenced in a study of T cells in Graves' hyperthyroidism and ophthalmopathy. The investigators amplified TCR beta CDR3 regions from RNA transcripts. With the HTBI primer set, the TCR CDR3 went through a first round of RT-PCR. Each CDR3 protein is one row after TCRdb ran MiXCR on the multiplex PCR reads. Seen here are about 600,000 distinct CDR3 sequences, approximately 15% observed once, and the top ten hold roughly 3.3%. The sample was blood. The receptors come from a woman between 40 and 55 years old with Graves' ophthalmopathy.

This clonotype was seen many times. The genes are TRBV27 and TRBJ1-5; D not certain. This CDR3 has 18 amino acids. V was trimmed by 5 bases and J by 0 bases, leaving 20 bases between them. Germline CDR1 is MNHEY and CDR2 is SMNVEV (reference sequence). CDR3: CASSPIREFPSSNQPQHF. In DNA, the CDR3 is TGTGCCAGCAGTCCGATCAGAGAGTTCCCTTCTAGCAATCAGCCCCAGCATTTT.

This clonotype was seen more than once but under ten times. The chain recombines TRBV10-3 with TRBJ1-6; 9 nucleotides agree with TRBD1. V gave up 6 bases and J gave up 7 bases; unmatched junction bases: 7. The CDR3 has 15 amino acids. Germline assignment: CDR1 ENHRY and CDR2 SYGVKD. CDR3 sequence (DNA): TGTGCCATCAGAGAACAGGGGGCGGGAAATTCACCCCTCCACTTT. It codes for CAIREQGAGNSPLHF.

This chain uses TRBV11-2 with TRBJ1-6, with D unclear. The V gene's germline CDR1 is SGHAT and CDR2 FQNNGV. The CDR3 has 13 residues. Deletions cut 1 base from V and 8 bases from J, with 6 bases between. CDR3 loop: CASSLALYSPLHF. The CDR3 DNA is TGTGCCAGCAGCTTAGCTCTGTATTCACCCCTCCACTTT.

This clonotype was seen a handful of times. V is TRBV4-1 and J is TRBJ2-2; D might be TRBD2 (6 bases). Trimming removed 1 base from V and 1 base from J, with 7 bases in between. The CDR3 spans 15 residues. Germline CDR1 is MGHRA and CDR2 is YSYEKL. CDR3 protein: CASSQGTKNTGELFF. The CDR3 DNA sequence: TGCGCCAGCAGCCAAGGGACTAAGAACACCGGGGAGCTGTTTTTT.

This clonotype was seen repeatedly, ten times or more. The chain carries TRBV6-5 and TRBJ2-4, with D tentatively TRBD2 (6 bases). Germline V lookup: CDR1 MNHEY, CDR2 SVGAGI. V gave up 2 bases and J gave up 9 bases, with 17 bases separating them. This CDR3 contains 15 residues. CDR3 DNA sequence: TGTGCCAGCAGTTACGGGGGACGGGAGAGCAGCATTCAGTACTTC. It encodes CASSYGGRESSIQYF.

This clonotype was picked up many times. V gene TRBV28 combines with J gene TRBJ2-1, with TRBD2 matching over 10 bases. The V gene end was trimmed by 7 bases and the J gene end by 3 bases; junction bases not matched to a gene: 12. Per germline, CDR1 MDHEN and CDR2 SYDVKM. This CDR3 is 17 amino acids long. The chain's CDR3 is CASTPSDGLAVYNEQFF. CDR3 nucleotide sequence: TGTGCCAGCACCCCCTCCGACGGACTAGCGGTCTACAATGAGCAGTTCTTC.

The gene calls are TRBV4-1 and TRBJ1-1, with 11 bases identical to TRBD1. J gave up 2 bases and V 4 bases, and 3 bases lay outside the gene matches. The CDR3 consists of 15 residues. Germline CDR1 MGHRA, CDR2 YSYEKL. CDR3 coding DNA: TGCGCCAGCAGCCTGGGACAGGGGGGAAACACTGAAGCTTTCTTT. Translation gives CASSLGQGGNTEAFF.

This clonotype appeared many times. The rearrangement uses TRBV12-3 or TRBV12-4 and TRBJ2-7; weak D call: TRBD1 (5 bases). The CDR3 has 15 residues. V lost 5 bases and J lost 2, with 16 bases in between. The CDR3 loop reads CASSHRSRPPYEQYF. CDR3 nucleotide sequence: TGTGCCAGCAGTCACAGGAGCCGGCCCCCCTACGAGCAGTACTTC.

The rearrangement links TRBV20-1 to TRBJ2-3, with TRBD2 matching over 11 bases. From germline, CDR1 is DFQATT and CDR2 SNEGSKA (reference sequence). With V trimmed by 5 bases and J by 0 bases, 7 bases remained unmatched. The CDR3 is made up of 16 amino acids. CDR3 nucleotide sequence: TGCAGTGCTGCGGGACTAGCGGAGTCTAGCACAGATACGCAGTATTTT. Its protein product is CSAAGLAESSTDTQYF.

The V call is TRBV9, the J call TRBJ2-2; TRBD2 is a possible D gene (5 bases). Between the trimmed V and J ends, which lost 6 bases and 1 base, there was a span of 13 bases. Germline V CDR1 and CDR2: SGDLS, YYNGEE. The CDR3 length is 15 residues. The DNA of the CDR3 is TGTGCCAGCAACCTAGACGGGGTGAACACCGGGGAGCTGTTTTTT. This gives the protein CASNLDGVNTGELFF.

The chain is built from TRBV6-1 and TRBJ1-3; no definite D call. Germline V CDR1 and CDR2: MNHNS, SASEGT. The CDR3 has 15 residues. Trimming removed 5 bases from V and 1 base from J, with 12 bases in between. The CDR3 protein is CASSRVPYSGNTIYF. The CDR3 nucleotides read TGTGCCAGCAGTCGCGTACCCTATTCTGGAAACACCATATATTTT.

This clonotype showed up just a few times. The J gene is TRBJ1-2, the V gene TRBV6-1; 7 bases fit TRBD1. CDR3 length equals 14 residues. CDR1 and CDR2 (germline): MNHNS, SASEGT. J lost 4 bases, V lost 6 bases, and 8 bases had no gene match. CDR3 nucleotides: TGTGCCAGCAGCAGAGGACAGGTCTTCTATGGCTACACCTTC. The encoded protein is CASSRGQVFYGYTF.

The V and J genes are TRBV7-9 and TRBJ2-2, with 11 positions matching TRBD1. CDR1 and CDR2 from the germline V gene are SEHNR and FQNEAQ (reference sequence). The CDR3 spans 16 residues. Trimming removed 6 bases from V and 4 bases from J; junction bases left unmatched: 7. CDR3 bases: TGTGCCAGCAGTGACGGACAGGGGGCCGGCACCGGGGAGCTGTTTTTT. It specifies CASSDGQGAGTGELFF.

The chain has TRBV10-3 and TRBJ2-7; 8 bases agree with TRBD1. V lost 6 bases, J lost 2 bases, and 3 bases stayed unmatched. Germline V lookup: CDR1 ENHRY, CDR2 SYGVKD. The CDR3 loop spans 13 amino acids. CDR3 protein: CAISEQGAYEQYF. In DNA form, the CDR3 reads TGTGCCATCAGCGAACAGGGGGCCTACGAGCAGTACTTC.

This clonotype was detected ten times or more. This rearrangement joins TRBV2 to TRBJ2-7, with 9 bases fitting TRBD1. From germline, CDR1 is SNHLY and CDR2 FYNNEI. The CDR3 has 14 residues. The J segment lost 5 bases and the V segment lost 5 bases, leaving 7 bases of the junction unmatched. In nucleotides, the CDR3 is TGTGCCAGCAGTCCGGACAGGGGATCACACGAGCAGTACTTC. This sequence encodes CASSPDRGSHEQYF. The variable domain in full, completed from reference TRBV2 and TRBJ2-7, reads EPEVTQTPSHQVTQMGQEVILRCVPISNHLYFYWYRQILGQKVEFLVSFYNNEISEKSEIFDDQFSVERPDGSNFTLKIRSTKLEDSAMYFCASSPDRGSHEQYFGPGTRLTVT.

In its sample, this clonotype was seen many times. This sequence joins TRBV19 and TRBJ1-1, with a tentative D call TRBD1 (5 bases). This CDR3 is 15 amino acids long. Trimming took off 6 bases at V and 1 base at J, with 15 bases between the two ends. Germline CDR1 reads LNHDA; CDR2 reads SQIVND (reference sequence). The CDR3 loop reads CASRSENQGNTEAFF. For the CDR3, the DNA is TGTGCCAGTAGATCGGAGAACCAGGGGAACACTGAAGCTTTCTTT.

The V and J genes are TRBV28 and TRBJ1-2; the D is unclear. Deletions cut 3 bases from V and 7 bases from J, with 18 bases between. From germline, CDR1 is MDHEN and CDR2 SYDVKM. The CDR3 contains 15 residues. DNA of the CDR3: TGTGCCAGCAGTTTCGATCCCCCCCTCGGGTCTGGCTACACCTTC. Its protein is CASSFDPPLGSGYTF.

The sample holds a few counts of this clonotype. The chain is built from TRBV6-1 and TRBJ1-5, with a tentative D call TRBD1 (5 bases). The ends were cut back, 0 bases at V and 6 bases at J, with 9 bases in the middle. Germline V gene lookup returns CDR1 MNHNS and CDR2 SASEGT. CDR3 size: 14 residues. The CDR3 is CASSEAGGTQPQHF. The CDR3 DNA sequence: TGTGCCAGCAGTGAAGCTGGGGGGACTCAGCCCCAGCATTTT.

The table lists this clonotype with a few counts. CDR3 sequence: CASSLTGTGVGYTF. The DNA of the CDR3 is TGTGCCAGCAGCCTGACCGGGACAGGGGTAGGCTACACCTTC. The gene calls are TRBV5-4 and TRBJ1-2, with TRBD1 matching over 10 bases. The CDR3 length is 14 residues. The ends lost 4 bases at V and 8 bases at J; junction bases unmatched: 8. Looked up from germline, CDR1 is SGHNT and CDR2 is YYREEE (reference sequence).

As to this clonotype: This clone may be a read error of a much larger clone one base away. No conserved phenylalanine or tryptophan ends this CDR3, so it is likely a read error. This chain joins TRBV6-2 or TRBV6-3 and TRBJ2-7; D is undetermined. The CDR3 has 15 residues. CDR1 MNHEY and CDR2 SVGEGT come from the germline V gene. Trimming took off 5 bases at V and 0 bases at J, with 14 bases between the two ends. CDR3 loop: CASSTGQGYSYEQYL. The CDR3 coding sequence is TGTGCCAGCAGTACGGGTCAAGGATACTCCTACGAGCAGTACTTG.